Shown below are 11 T cell receptor beta chains from a single sample sequenced in a study of blood T cell repertoires in COVID-19. The assay was immunoSEQ multiplex PCR, and TCRdb's table has in-frame clones only and misses some. Among over 400,000 clones listed, roughly 89% were seen once. Sequencing was done on a sample of peripheral blood. The receptors here all came from a woman between 45 and 60 years old with COVID-19, enrolled during active disease.

This chain connects TRBV2 to TRBJ2-7, with D tentatively TRBD1 (5 bases). Trimming took 6 bases from V and 1 from J, leaving 10 bases between them. The germline gives CDR1 SNHLY, CDR2 FYNNEI. The CDR3 covers 13 residues. The CDR3, as DNA: TGTGCCAGCAGCACAGGATGGTCCTACGAGCAGTACTTC. Encoded protein: CASSTGWSYEQYF.

The chain carries TRBV19 and TRBJ1-2, with 7 nucleotides matching TRBD1. The trim removed 8 bases at V and 1 base at J, leaving 7 bases unmatched. Per germline, CDR1 LNHDA and CDR2 SQIVND (reference sequence). The CDR3 is 14 residues long. Here the CDR3 reads CASSFGQVNYGYTF. DNA of the CDR3: TGTGCCAGTTCGTTCGGACAGGTTAACTATGGCTACACCTTC.

The chain carries TRBV19 and TRBJ1-1; D is undetermined. Per the germline V gene, CDR1 is LNHDA and CDR2 is SQIVND (reference sequence). Deletions cut 10 bases from V and 0 bases from J, with 15 bases between. This CDR3 contains 14 residues. The CDR3 region is CATTYSGMNTEAFF. The CDR3 DNA reads as TGTGCCACCACCTACAGCGGGATGAACACTGAAGCTTTCTTT.

The rearrangement joins TRBV13 to TRBJ2-7; TRBD2 agrees at 10 bases. Germline CDR1 is PRHDT and CDR2 is FYEKMQ (reference sequence). V lost 5 bases and J lost 4; bases outside the gene matches: 8. The CDR3 has 15 amino acids. CDR3 amino acids: CASSLRTSGIYEQYF. As DNA, the CDR3 is TGTGCCAGCAGCCTCCGGACTAGCGGTATATACGAGCAGTACTTC.

The gene calls are TRBV28 and TRBJ1-1; D is ambiguous. The CDR3 totals 17 residues. The ends were cut back, 1 base at V and 4 bases at J, with 19 bases in the middle. Germline V lookup: CDR1 MDHEN, CDR2 SYDVKM. The CDR3 DNA reads as TGTGCCAGCAGTTTATATCTGGCACCCCCCGGCGGCACTGAAGCTTTCTTT. It specifies CASSLYLAPPGGTEAFF.

The chain uses TRBV7-9 and TRBJ2-7, with D tentatively TRBD1 (6 bases). Germline values: CDR1 SEHNR, CDR2 FQNEAQ (reference sequence). This CDR3 region has 13 residues. Trimming stripped 8 bases from V and 3 bases from J, with 14 bases between. The DNA for the CDR3 is TGTGCCAGCGCGGACAGTATGAACTACGAGCAGTACTTC. It encodes CASADSMNYEQYF.

This chain links TRBV5-6 with TRBJ2-7, with 7 nucleotides matching TRBD2. The CDR3 consists of 13 residues. Germline V CDR1 and CDR2: SGHDT, YYEEEE. The V gene end was trimmed by 0 bases and the J gene end by 6 bases; junction bases not matched to a gene: 3. The DNA for the CDR3 is TGTGCCAGCAGCTTGGAGCGGGGTGGCGAGCAGTACTTC. This translates into CASSLERGGEQYF. Drawing the rest from reference TRBV5-6 and TRBJ2-7, the complete variable domain is DAGVTQSPTHLIKTRGQQVTLRCSPKSGHDTVSWYQQALGQGPQFIFQYYEEEERQRGNFPDRFSGHQFPNYSSELNVNALLLGDSALYLCASSLERGGEQYFGPGTRLTVT.

This clone was observed a single time. CDR3 coding DNA: TGTGCCTGGAGTCTTGGTAGGGGTTGGGTTGGGCCCTACGAGCAGTACTTC. This translates into CAWSLGRGWVGPYEQYF. The V and J genes are TRBV30 and TRBJ2-7; the D gene is possibly TRBD1 (5 bases). The V end was cut by 2 bases, the J end by 2 bases, with 22 bases between. This CDR3 has 17 amino acids. Germline assignment: CDR1 GTSNPN and CDR2 SVGIG (reference sequence).

The chain employs TRBV19 and TRBJ2-3; the D is unclear. Trimming pared 2 bases from V and 3 bases from J, leaving 15 bases between. Germline-derived CDR1 and CDR2 are LNHDA and SQIVND (reference sequence). CDR3 length: 16 residues. CDR3 sequence (DNA): TGTGCCAGTAGTATACAGAAGGCTAGGAATACAGATACGCAGTATTTT. This translates into CASSIQKARNTDTQYF.

This clone is a singleton in its sample. The chain carries TRBV2 and TRBJ1-2, with D tentatively TRBD1 (5 bases). V was cut by 6 bases and J by 2 bases, with 10 bases left in between. The CDR3 length is 13 residues. Looked up from germline, CDR1 is SNHLY and CDR2 is FYNNEI. CDR3 DNA: TGTGCCAGCAGATCGACAGAGAACTATGGCTACACCTTC. It encodes CASRSTENYGYTF. The variable domain in full, with the rest retrieved from reference TRBV2 and TRBJ1-2, is EPEVTQTPSHQVTQMGQEVILRCVPISNHLYFYWYRQILGQKVEFLVSFYNNEISEKSEIFDDQFSVERPDGSNFTLKIRSTKLEDSAMYFCASRSTENYGYTFGSGTRLTVV.

J is TRBJ2-1 and V is TRBV30; D is perhaps TRBD2 (6 bases). CDR1 and CDR2 (germline): GTSNPN, SVGIG (reference sequence). V lost 3 bases and J lost 0, with 12 bases in between. The CDR3 extends over 15 amino acids. The CDR3 DNA reads as TGTGCCTGGAGGGACTACCGGAGCTCCTACAATGAGCAGTTCTTC. Translated, it gives CAWRDYRSSYNEQFF.